The rows below give T cell receptor beta chains drawn from one sample of a study of T cell responses to AZD1222 COVID-19 vaccine. This table comes from immunoSEQ multiplex PCR, and its TCRdb copy is limited to in-frame clones, with some not included. The top ten clones hold 5% of a sample with roughly 100,000 clones, around 87% of them seen once. Sequencing used peripheral blood, obtained on day 0 of AZD1222 vaccination. The origin of the receptors is an adult in good health. Both conserved end residues are part of each CDR3. The D gene is left open where the match is weak. Clone size is not always given. Where it is, it says once, few, many or a class for expanded clones.

clone size	D gene	V gene	J gene	CDR3 DNA	CDR3 protein
.	.	TRBV10-1	TRBJ2-3	TGCGCCAGCAGTGAGAAGGGGTGCTCTAGCACAGATACGCAGTATTTT	CASSEKGCSSTDTQYF
.	.	TRBV9	TRBJ2-1	TGTGCCAGCAGCGGCAATGAGCAGTTCTTC	CASSGNEQFF
few	.	TRBV5-6	TRBJ1-1	TGTGCCAGCAGCTTTCGTAACACTGAAGCTTTCTTT	CASSFRNTEAFF
.	TRBD1	TRBV5-1	TRBJ2-3	TGCGCCAGCAGCCCACCCAGGGGGCCCCCAGATACGCAGTATTTT	CASSPPRGPPDTQYF
.	.	TRBV15	TRBJ1-5	TGTGCCACCAGCAGAGGCGAATCGAAGGGAGTTCAGCCCCAGCATTTT	CATSRGESKGVQPQHF
.	TRBD1	TRBV9	TRBJ1-1	TGTGCCAGCAGCGTTGGGACAGGGGTGTTGAACACTGAAGCTTTCTTT	CASSVGTGVLNTEAFF
.	.	TRBV28	TRBJ2-3	TGTGCCAGCAATAGTGGGGGACTCGGATTTGCAGATACGCAGTATTTT	CASNSGGLGFADTQYF
.	TRBD1	TRBV2	TRBJ1-4	TGTGCCAGCAGTGAGGGGACAGGGAAGACAACTAATGAAAAACTGTTTTTT	CASSEGTGKTTNEKLFF
.	.	TRBV7-9	TRBJ1-6	TGTGCCAGCAGCAGCTCCCAGGGCCGGAATTCACCCCTCCACTTT	CASSSSQGRNSPLHF
.	.	TRBV5-4	TRBJ2-7	TGTGCCAGCAGCTCACCGACAGATTCCTCCTACGAGCAGTACTTC	CASSSPTDSSYEQYF
.	TRBD2	TRBV3-1/TRBV3-2	TRBJ2-3	TGTGCCAGCAGCCAAGTCCTCAGCGGGGGCGCGGATACGCAGTATTTT	CASSQVLSGGADTQYF
.	TRBD2	TRBV27	TRBJ2-3	TGTGCCAGCAGCCCTAGACTAGCGGGGGATACGCAGTATTTT	CASSPRLAGDTQYF
.	TRBD2	TRBV3-1/TRBV3-2	TRBJ2-1	TGTGCCAGCGCAACCCTAGCGGGGGGCTTGAATGAGCAGTTCTTC	CASATLAGGLNEQFF
.	TRBD1	TRBV30	TRBJ2-1	TGTGCCTGGAGGGAGACAGGGGGTTACAATGAGCAGTTCTTC	CAWRETGGYNEQFF
once	TRBD2	TRBV28	TRBJ2-7	TGTGCCAGCAGTTTCCGGCTAGCGGGGGGGGACTACGAGCAGTACTTC	CASSFRLAGGDYEQYF
.	.	TRBV23-1	TRBJ2-1	TGCGCCAGCAGTCCCCACCGTGGGACACCTTACAATGAGCAGTTCTTC	CASSPHRGTPYNEQFF
.	TRBD1	TRBV9	TRBJ1-6	TGTGCCAGCAGTGTCCGGGACAGGGGTAATTCACCCCTCCACTTT	CASSVRDRGNSPLHF
.	.	TRBV4-2	TRBJ1-5	TGTGCCAGCAGCCGCGCAAGCAATCAGCCCCAGCATTTT	CASSRASNQPQHF
.	.	TRBV5-1	TRBJ2-7	TGCGCCAGCAGCGACCAGGGCCGCGGGGTGGACTACGAGCAGTACTTC	CASSDQGRGVDYEQYF
.	.	TRBV4-1	TRBJ2-1	TGCGCCAGCAGCCAAGAACTAGTAGGGAATGAGCAGTTCTTC	CASSQELVGNEQFF
.	.	TRBV30	TRBJ1-4	TGTGCCTGGAGTCCCCTGAGGGGAGAACTGTTTTTT	CAWSPLRGELFF
once	TRBD2	TRBV5-6	TRBJ2-1	TGTGCCAGCAGCTGGGGACTAGCGGGATACAATGAGCAGTTCTTC	CASSWGLAGYNEQFF
.	.	TRBV5-1	TRBJ1-1	TGCGCCAGCAGCTTGGAGGCCCGATCGGACACTGAAGCTTTCTTT	CASSLEARSDTEAFF
.	TRBD1	TRBV12-3/TRBV12-4	TRBJ2-1	TGTGCCAGCAGCCAAGGGGGCTATGAGCAGTTCTTC	CASSQGGYEQFF
.	TRBD1	TRBV15	TRBJ2-7	TGTGCCACCAGCAGCGTTACCGCGAGGGGACAGGGGAGTCACGAGCAGTACTTC	CATSSVTARGQGSHEQYF
.	.	TRBV7-2	TRBJ1-5	TGTGCCAGCAGCTTAGTTGGGCATGGCCAGCCCCAGCATTTT	CASSLVGHGQPQHF
.	TRBD2	TRBV5-4	TRBJ2-3	TGTGCCAGCAGCTCGGGGACTAGCCGTAGCACAGATACGCAGTATTTT	CASSSGTSRSTDTQYF
once	.	TRBV7-3	TRBJ2-2	TGTGCCAGCAGCTTAGGGGGGTATGAGGCCGGGGAGCTGTTTTTT	CASSLGGYEAGELFF
.	.	TRBV12-3/TRBV12-4	TRBJ1-1	TGTGCCAGCAGACAGTCAGGGAACACTGAAGCTTTCTTT	CASRQSGNTEAFF
.	TRBD1	TRBV28	TRBJ2-7	TGTGCCAGCAGTCAGGGACAGGGGAACTCCTACGAGCAGTACTTC	CASSQGQGNSYEQYF
.	.	TRBV11-1	TRBJ2-1	TGTGCCAGCAGCTTAGGAGTAGGGGACAATGAGCAGTTCTTC	CASSLGVGDNEQFF
.	TRBD1	TRBV30	TRBJ1-6	TGTGCCTGGAGTGTCTGGTTCGGAAGACAGGGGGGAAATTCACCCCTCCACTTT	CAWSVWFGRQGGNSPLHF
.	.	TRBV28	TRBJ1-5	TGTGCCAGCAGTTCCGTCCTTAGAAGACAGACAACTAGCAATCAGCCCCAGCATTTT	CASSSVLRRQTTSNQPQHF
.	TRBD2	TRBV10-3	TRBJ2-1	TGTGCCATCGGGGCGGGGGTAGGAAATGAGCAGTTCTTC	CAIGAGVGNEQFF
.	.	TRBV9	TRBJ2-7	TGTGCCAGCAGCGTTCTTCCGGACTACGAGCAGTACTTC	CASSVLPDYEQYF
.	TRBD1	TRBV5-1	TRBJ1-6	TGCGCCAGCAGCCTCGGGACAGGGGTCGCACCCCTCCACTTT	CASSLGTGVAPLHF
.	TRBD1	TRBV7-2	TRBJ1-5	TGTGCCAGCGTAGCCGGCAGGGGGAATCAGCCCCAGCATTTT	CASVAGRGNQPQHF
.	TRBD2	TRBV12-3/TRBV12-4	TRBJ2-3	TGTGCCAGCACCTCTAGCGGGGGAACGCAGTATTTT	CASTSSGGTQYF
.	TRBD2	TRBV4-2	TRBJ2-1	TGTGCCAGCAGCCAGGGACTAGCGCTTTACAATGAGCAGTTCTTC	CASSQGLALYNEQFF
.	.	TRBV7-2	TRBJ2-7	TGTGCCAGCAGCTTAGAACCCGCAAGTACTACCTACGAGCAGTACTTC	CASSLEPASTTYEQYF
.	TRBD1	TRBV24-1	TRBJ1-2	TGTGCCACCAGTGAGGCGGGACAGAACTATGGCTACACCTTC	CATSEAGQNYGYTF
.	TRBD1	TRBV27	TRBJ1-2	TGTGCCAGCAGCCTCATTTCGGGGACAGGGCTCAGCCCTAACTATGGCTACACCTTC	CASSLISGTGLSPNYGYTF
.	.	TRBV30	TRBJ1-5	TGTGCCTGGAGTGTGGGTCAGAGCAATCAGCCCCAGCATTTT	CAWSVGQSNQPQHF
.	.	TRBV30	TRBJ1-6	TGTGCCTGGAGTCAATGGAATTCACCCCTCCACTTT	CAWSQWNSPLHF
once	TRBD1	TRBV5-6	TRBJ1-2	TGTGCCAGCAGCCCGGGACAGGGAGGCGGCTACACCTTC	CASSPGQGGGYTF